These T cell receptor beta chains were read from a single sample in a study of cytomegalovirus exposure and HLA in healthy donors. Produced via immunoSEQ multiplex PCR; TCRdb's table is partial and in-frame only. The profile shows 100,000 to 150,000 clones, roughly 80% of them singletons. The sample was PBMCs. Source of these receptors: a man between 18 and 35 years old in good health and CMV-seropositive. Both conserved end residues are part of each CDR3. The order of the fields is J gene, V gene, clone size, CDR3 protein. Some rows mark clone size as missing; the rest say once, few, many or name a class of expanded clone.

>TRBJ2-1|TRBV19|.
CASSRDINSGSYNEQFF
>TRBJ1-4|TRBV5-1|.
CASSLGAAANEKLFF
>TRBJ2-3|TRBV9|.
CASSSTTAGGIDTQYF
>TRBJ2-7|TRBV5-1|.
CASSPSLGTGLSYEQYF
>TRBJ1-1|TRBV25-1|few
CASSLGGSDTEAFF
>TRBJ2-3|TRBV5-1|.
CASSRTGASTGTQYF
>TRBJ1-1|TRBV11-2|.
CASSYIFNTEAFF
>TRBJ1-1|TRBV7-7|.
CASSPSQTGDTEAFF
>TRBJ2-3|TRBV12-5|.
CASGLVDGRYIDTQYF
>TRBJ2-7|TRBV27|.
CASSLGFRRGTGEQYF
>TRBJ1-1|TRBV23-1|.
CASSHKSGLRSNTEAFF
>TRBJ2-3|TRBV27|.
CASSWGHRKDTQYF
>TRBJ1-1|TRBV10-3|.
CAISVGQGASTFF
>TRBJ1-1|TRBV18|once
CASSFPTGNTEAFF
>TRBJ1-1|TRBV7-2|.
CASSHITGMNTEAFF
>TRBJ2-1|TRBV9|.
CASSVAGGSGEQFF
>TRBJ1-2|TRBV7-9|once
CSSRGGGDLYGYTF
>TRBJ2-4|TRBV6-8|.
CASSSPGEGKNIQYF
>TRBJ2-2|TRBV6-6|.
CASRATVTNTGELFF
>TRBJ1-5|TRBV2|.
CASRGIVEYQPQHF
>TRBJ2-5|TRBV7-2|few
CASSQGQGRAETQYF
>TRBJ1-5|TRBV19|.
CASSIGQGGQPQHF
>TRBJ2-7|TRBV6-5|.
CASRESSGLAGTFF
>TRBJ1-6|TRBV2|.
CASEWRQLSSYNSPLHF
>TRBJ1-1|TRBV30|.
CAWSRGQWNTEAFF
>TRBJ1-1|TRBV6-1|.
CATGHARDTEAFF
>TRBJ2-7|TRBV6-1|few
CASAEGHYEQYF
>TRBJ1-6|TRBV7-8|.
CASSQRRGSPLHF